The clone carrying this T cell receptor (beta chain) was recorded at least ten times. This record belongs to a study of regulatory T cells in long-lasting Graves disease. Time point defined: persistent/refractory GD, antithyroid drugs over 5 years with positive TRAb. Scientists built the TCR library using RNA that was extracted from PBMCs. CDR3 length: 16 amino acids. J lost 2 bases, V lost 5 bases, and 9 bases had no gene match. Through Arm-PCR of CDR3 regions and iRepertoire HTBI primers, TCR beta libraries were built. From the multiplex PCR reads, TCRdb called clonotypes with MiXCR, one entry per CDR3 protein. The data show hundreds of thousands of distinct CDR3 sequences, less than 25% seen once.

This chain connects TRBV12-3 or TRBV12-4 to TRBJ2-5; TRBD2 agrees at 9 bases. Here the sequenced sample was peripheral blood mononuclear cells (PBMCs), taken when the disease was refractory, from a patient treated with antithyroid drugs. The receptor was isolated from a female donor with Graves disease. The DNA of the CDR3 is TGTGCCAGCAGTCCGCAACTAGCGGGCATACAAGAGACCCAGTACTTC. Its translation is CASSPQLAGIQETQYF.